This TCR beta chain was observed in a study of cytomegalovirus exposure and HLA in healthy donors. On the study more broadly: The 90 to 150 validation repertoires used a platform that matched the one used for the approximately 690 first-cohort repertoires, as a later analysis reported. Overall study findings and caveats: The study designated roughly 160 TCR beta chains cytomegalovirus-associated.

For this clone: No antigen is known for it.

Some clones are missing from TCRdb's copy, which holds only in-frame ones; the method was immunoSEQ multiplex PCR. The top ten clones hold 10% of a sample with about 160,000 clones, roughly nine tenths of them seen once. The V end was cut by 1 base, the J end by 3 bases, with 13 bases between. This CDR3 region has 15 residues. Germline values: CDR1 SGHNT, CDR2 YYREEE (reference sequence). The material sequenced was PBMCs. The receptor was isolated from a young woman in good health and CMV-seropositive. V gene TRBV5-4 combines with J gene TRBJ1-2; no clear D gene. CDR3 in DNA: TGTGCCAGCAGCTTGTTTTCGGAGTGGTACTATGGCTACACCTTC. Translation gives CASSLFSEWYYGYTF. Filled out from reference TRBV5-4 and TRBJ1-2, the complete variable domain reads ETGVTQSPTHLIKTRGQQVTLRCSSQSGHNTVSWYQQALGQGPQFIFQYYREEENGRGNFPPRFSGLQFPNYSSELNVNALELDDSALYLCASSLFSEWYYGYTFGSGTRLTVV.